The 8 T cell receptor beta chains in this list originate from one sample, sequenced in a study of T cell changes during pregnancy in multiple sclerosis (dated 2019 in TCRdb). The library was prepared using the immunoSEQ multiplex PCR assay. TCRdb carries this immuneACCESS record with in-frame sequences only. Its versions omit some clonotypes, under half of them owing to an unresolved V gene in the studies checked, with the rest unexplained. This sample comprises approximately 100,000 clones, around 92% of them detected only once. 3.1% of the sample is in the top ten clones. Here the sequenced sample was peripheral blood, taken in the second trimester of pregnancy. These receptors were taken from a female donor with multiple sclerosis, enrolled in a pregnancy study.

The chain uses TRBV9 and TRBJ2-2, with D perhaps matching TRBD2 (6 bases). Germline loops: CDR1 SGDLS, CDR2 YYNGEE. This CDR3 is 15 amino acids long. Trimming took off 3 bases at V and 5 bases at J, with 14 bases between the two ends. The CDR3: CASSAAGRGTGELFF. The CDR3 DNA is TGTGCCAGCAGCGCAGCGGGTCGCGGGACCGGGGAGCTGTTTTTT.

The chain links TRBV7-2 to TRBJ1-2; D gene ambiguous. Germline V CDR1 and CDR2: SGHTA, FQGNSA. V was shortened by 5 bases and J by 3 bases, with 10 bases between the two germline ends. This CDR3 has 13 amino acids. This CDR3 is CASSAGSDYGYTF. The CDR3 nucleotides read TGTGCCAGCAGCGCGGGGAGTGACTATGGCTACACCTTC.

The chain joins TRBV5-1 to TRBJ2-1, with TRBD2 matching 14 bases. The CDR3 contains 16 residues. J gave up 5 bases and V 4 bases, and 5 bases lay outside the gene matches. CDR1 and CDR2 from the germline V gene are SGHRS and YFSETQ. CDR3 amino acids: CASSPGLAGENNEQFF. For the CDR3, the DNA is TGCGCCAGCAGCCCGGGACTAGCGGGAGAAAACAATGAGCAGTTCTTC. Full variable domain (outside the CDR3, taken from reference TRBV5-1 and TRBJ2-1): KAGVTQTPRYLIKTRGQQVTLSCSPISGHRSVSWYQQTPGQGLQFLFEYFSETQRNKGNFPGRFSGRQFSNSRSEMNVSTLELGDSALYLCASSPGLAGENNEQFFGPGTRLTVL.

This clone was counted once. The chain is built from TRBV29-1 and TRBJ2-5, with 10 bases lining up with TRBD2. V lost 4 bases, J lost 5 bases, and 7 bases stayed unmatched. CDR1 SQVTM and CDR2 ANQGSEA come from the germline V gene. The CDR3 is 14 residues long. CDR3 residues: CSVGLAGVGETQYF. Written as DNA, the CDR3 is TGCAGCGTTGGCCTAGCGGGAGTTGGGGAGACCCAGTACTTC.

The CDR3 spells CASSLAVGRTGENTIYF. The CDR3 bases are TGTGCCAGCAGCTTGGCTGTAGGCAGGACAGGAGAAAACACCATATATTTT. This sequence joins TRBV5-5 and TRBJ1-3; 7 nucleotides line up with TRBD1. This CDR3 has 17 residues. Looked up from germline, CDR1 is SGHKS and CDR2 is YYEKEE (reference sequence). J was trimmed by 6 bases and V by 0 bases; bases with no gene match: 12.

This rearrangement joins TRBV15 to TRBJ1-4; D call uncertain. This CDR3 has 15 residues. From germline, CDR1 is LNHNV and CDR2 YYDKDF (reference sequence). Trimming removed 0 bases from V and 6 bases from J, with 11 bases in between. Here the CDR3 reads CATSRDGRSHEKLFF. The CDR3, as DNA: TGTGCCACCAGCAGAGATGGCAGGTCGCATGAAAAACTGTTTTTT.

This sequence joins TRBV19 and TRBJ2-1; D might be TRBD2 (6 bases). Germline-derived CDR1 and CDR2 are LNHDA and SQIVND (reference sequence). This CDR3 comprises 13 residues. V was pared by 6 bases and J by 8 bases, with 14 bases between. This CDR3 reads CASSTTRGDEQFF. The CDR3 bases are TGTGCCAGTAGCACCACGCGGGGCGATGAGCAGTTCTTC.

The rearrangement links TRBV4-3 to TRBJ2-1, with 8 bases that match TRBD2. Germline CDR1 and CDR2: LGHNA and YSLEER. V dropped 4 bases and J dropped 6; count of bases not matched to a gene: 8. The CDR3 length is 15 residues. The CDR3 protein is CASSPSEREINEQFF. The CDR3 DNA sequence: TGCGCCAGCAGCCCCAGCGAGCGGGAGATCAATGAGCAGTTCTTC.